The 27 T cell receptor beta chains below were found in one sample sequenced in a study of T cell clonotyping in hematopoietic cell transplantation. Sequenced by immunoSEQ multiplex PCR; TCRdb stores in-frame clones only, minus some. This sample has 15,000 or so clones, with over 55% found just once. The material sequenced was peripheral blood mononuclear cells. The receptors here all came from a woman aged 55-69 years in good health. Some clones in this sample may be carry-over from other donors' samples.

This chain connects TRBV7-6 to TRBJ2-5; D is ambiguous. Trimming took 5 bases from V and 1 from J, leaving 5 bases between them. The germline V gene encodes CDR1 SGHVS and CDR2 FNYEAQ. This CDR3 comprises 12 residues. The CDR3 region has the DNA TGTGCCAGCAGCCTTACCCAAGAGACCCAGTACTTC. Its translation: CASSLTQETQYF.

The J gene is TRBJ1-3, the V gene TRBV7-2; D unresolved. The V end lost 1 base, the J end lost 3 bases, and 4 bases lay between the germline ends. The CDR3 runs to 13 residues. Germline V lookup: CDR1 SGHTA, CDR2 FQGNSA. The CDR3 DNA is TGTGCCAGCAGCTTAGGGGTTGGAAACACCATATATTTT. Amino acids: CASSLGVGNTIYF.

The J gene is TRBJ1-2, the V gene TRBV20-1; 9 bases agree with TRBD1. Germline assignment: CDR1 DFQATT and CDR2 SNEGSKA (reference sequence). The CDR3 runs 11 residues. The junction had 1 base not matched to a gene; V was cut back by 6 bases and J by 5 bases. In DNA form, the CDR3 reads TGCAGTGCACAGGGGGCATATGGCTACACCTTC. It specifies CSAQGAYGYTF.

CDR3 region: CASSFGSGGDSPLHF. CDR3 nucleotides: TGTGCCAGCAGCTTCGGGTCTGGGGGTGATTCACCCCTCCACTTT. This chain connects TRBV7-2 to TRBJ1-6; D might be TRBD1 (5 bases). With 3 bases removed from V and 8 bases from J, the gap between germline ends came to 14 bases. The CDR3 loop spans 15 amino acids. Germline V CDR1 and CDR2: SGHTA, FQGNSA.

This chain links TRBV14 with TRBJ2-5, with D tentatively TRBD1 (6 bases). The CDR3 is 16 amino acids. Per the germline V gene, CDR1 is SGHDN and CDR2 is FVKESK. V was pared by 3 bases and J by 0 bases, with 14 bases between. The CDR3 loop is CASSQWTAPNQETQYF. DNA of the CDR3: TGTGCCAGCAGCCAGTGGACAGCCCCGAACCAAGAGACCCAGTACTTC.

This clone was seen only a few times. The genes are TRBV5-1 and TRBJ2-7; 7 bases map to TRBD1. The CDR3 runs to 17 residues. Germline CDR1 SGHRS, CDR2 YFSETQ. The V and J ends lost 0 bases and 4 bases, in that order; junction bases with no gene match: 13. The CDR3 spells CASSLAYTRDSTYEQYF. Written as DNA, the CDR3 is TGCGCCAGCAGCTTGGCCTACACCAGGGACAGCACGTACGAGCAGTACTTC.

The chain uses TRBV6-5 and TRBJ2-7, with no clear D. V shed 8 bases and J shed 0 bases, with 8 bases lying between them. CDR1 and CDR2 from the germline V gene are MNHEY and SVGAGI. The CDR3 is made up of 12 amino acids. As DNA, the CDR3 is TGTGCCAGCTCACCGACCTCCTACGAGCAGTACTTC. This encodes CASSPTSYEQYF.

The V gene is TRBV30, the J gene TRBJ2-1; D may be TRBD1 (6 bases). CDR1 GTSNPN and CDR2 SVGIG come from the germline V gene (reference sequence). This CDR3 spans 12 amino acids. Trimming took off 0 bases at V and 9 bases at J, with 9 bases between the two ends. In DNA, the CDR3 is TGTGCCTGGAGTGTAGGGGGATTTGAGCAGTTCTTC. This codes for CAWSVGGFEQFF.

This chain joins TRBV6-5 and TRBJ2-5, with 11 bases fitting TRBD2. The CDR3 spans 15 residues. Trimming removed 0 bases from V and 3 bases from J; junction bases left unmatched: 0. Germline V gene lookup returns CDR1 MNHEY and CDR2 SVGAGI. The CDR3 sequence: CASSYSTSGKETQYF. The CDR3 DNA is TGTGCCAGCAGTTACTCGACTAGCGGGAAAGAGACCCAGTACTTC.

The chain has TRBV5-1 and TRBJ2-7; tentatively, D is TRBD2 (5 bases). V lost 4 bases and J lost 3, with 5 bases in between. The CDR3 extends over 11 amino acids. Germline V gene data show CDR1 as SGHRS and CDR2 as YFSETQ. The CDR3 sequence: CASSDYYEQYF. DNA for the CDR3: TGCGCCAGCAGCGACTACTACGAGCAGTACTTC.

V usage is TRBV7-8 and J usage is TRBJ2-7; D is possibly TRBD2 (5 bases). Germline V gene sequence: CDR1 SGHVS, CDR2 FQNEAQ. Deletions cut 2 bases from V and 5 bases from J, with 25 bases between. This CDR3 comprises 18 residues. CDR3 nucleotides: TGTGCCAGCAGCTTATCTTCGGAGGTAATGATTGCCGGGCACGAGCAGTACTTC. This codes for CASSLSSEVMIAGHEQYF.

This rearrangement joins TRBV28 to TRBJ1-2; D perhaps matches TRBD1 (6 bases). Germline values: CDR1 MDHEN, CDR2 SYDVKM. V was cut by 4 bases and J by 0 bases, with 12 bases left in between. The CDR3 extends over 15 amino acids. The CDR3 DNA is TGTGCCAGCAGTTCGGGACACCTCGCTAACTATGGCTACACCTTC. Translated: CASSSGHLANYGYTF.

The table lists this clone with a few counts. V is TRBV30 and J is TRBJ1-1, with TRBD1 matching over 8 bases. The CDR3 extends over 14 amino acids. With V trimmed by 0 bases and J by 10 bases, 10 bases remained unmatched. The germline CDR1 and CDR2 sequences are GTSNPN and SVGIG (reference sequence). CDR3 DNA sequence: TGTGCCTGGAGTGTCCCCGGACAGGGATCGGCAGCTTTCTTT. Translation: CAWSVPGQGSAAFF. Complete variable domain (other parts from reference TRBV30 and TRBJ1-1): SQTIHQWPATLVQPVGSPLSLECTVEGTSNPNLYWYRQAAGRGLQLLFYSVGIGQISSEVPQNLSASRPQDRQFILSSKKLLLSDSGFYLCAWSVPGQGSAAFFGQGTRLTVV.

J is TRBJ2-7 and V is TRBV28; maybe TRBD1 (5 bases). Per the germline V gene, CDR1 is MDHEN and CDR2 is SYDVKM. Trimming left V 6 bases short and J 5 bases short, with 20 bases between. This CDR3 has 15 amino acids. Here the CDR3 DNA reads TGTGCCAGCAGCCCCGGTCGCAGGGCACTGGACGAGCAGTACTTC. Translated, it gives CASSPGRRALDEQYF.

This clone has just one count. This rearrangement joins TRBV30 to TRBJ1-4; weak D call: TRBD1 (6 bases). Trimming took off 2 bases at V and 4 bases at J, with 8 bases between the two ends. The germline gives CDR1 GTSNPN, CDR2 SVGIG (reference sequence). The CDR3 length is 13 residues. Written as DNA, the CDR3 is TGTGCCTGGAGTACACAGGGTAATGAAAAACTGTTTTTT. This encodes CAWSTQGNEKLFF.

In DNA, the CDR3 is TGTGCCATCCAAAACCCTAGCAATCAGCCCCAGCATTTT. Its protein is CAIQNPSNQPQHF. The chain recombines TRBV28 with TRBJ1-5; no clear D gene. The CDR3 is 13 residues long. CDR1 MDHEN and CDR2 SYDVKM come from the germline V gene. Trimming took off 10 bases at V and 0 bases at J, with 10 bases between the two ends.

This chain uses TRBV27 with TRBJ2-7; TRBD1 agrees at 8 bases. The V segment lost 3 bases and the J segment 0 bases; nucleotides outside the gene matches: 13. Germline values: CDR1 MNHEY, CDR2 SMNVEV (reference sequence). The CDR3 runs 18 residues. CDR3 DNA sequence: TGTGCCAGCAGTTTCGGACAGGGATCTTATCCACCCTCCTACGAGCAGTACTTC. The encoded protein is CASSFGQGSYPPSYEQYF.

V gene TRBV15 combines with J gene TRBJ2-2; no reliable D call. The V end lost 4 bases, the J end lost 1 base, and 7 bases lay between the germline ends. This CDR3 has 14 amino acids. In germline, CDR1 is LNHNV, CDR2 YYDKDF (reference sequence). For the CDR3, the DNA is TGTGCCACCAGCAACCGACTGAACACCGGGGAGCTGTTTTTT. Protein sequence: CATSNRLNTGELFF.

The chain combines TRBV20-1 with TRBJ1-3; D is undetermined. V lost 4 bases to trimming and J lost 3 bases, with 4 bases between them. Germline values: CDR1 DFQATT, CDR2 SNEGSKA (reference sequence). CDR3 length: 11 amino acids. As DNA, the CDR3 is TGCAGTGCTAATGTTGGAAACACCATATATTTT. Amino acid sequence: CSANVGNTIYF.

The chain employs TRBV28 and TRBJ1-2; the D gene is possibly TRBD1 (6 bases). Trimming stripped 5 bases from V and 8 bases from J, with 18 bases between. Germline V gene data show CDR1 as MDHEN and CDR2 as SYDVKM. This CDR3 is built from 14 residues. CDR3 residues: CASSLLQGNRGYTF. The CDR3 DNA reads TGTGCCAGCAGTCTTCTTCAGGGGAATAGAGGCTACACCTTC.

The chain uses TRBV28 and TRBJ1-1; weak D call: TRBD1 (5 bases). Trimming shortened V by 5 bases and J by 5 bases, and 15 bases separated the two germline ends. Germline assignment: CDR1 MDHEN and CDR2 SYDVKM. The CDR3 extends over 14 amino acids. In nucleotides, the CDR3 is TGTGCCAGCAGTCACCCCCCGGGACGGACTGAAGCTTTCTTT. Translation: CASSHPPGRTEAFF. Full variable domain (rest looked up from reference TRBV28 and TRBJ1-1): DVKVTQSSRYLVKRTGEKVFLECVQDMDHENMFWYRQDPGLGLRLIYFSYDVKMKEKGDIPEGYSVSREKKERFSLILESASTNQTSMYLCASSHPPGRTEAFFGQGTRLTVV.

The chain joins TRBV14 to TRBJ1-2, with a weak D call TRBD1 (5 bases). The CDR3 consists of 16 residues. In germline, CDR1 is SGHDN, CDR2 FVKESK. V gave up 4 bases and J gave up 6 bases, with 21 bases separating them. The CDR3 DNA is TGTGCCAGCAGCCTCATGGGGGGTCCGGAGCGGGATGGCTACACCTTC. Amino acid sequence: CASSLMGGPERDGYTF.

This CDR3 reads CASSEAGRRGGYTF. CDR3 nucleotide sequence: TGTGCCAGCAGTGAAGCCGGGAGGAGAGGAGGCTACACCTTC. The chain combines TRBV6-1 with TRBJ1-2; D unclear. V dropped 0 bases and J dropped 8 bases, with 13 bases sitting between them. The CDR3 runs to 14 residues. Germline CDR1 MNHNS, CDR2 SASEGT.

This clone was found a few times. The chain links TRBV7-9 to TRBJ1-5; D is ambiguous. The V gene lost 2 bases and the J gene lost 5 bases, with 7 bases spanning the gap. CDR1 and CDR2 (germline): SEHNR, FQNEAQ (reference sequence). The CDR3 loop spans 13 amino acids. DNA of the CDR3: TGTGCCAGCAGCTTAAGGGCGGATCAGCCCCAGCATTTT. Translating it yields CASSLRADQPQHF.

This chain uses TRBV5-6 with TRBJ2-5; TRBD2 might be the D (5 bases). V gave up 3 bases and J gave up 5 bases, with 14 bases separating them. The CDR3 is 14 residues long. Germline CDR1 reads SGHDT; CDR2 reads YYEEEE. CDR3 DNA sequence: TGTGCCAGCAGCTCCGGTCGGGGTTACGAGACCCAGTACTTC. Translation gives CASSSGRGYETQYF.

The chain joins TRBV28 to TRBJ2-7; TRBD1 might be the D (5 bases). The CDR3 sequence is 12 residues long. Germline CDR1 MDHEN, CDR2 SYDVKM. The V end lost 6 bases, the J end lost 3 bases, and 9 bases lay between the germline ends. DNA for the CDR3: TGTGCCAGCAGCTCAGACAGCTACGAGCAGTACTTC. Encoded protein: CASSSDSYEQYF.

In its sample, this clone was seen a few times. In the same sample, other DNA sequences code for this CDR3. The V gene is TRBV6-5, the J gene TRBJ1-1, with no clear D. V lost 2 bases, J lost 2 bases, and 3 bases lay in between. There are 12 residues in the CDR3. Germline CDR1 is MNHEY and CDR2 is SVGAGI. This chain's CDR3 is CASSYPNTEAFF. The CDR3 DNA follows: TGTGCCAGCAGTTACCCCAACACTGAAGCTTTCTTT.